These T cell receptor beta chains were read from a single sample in a study of regulatory T cells in long-lasting Graves disease. TCRdb independently ran MiXCR on the multiplex PCR reads; one entry per CDR3 protein. The sample shows some 470,000 distinct CDR3 sequences, 20% to 25% of them seen only once. The sequences come from peripheral blood mononuclear cells (PBMCs), collected when the disease was refractory, from a patient treated with antithyroid drugs. The receptors stem from a female donor with Graves disease. The CDR3 runs from the conserved cysteine through the conserved F or W. The order of the fields is V gene, D gene, clone size, J gene, CDR3 DNA, CDR3 protein. D genes are given only for firm matches. Clone size is given for some rows only: seen once, a few or many times, or a class if the clone is expanded.

>TRBV20-1|-|many|TRBJ1-1
TGCAGTGCTAGAGGGGTCTGGTCCGAAAACACTGAAGCTTTCTTT
CSARGVWSENTEAFF
>TRBV7-9|-|few|TRBJ2-4
TGTGCCAGCAGCTCTACCGGACTGAGGGGGACGGACATTCAGTACTTC
CASSSTGLRGTDIQYF
>TRBV5-4|TRBD1|many|TRBJ2-5
TGTGCCAGCAGCTTGGGGACAGGGTTGGGAGAGACCCAGTACTTC
CASSLGTGLGETQYF
>TRBV6-1|-|many|TRBJ1-1
TGTGCCAGCAGTGTGGGGGCGAGGGACACTGAAGCTTTCTTT
CASSVGARDTEAFF
>TRBV20-1|-|few|TRBJ1-5
TGCAGTGGTATATCCCCTGACGGGGGCGATTATCAGCCCCAGCATTTT
CSGISPDGGDYQPQHF
>TRBV28|TRBD1|many|TRBJ2-6
TGTGCCAGCAGCATTTCCAGACAGGGGGCGTCTGGGGCCAACGTCCTGACTTTC
CASSISRQGASGANVLTF
>TRBV12-3/TRBV12-4|TRBD1|many|TRBJ1-1
TGTGCCAGCAGGTTCGGACAGGGAGGCACTGAAGCTTTCTTT
CASRFGQGGTEAFF
>TRBV3-1|-|-|TRBJ2-7
TGTGCCAGCAGCCAAGGGACACCATCCTACGAGCAGTACTTC
CASSQGTPSYEQYF
>TRBV7-8|-|many|TRBJ1-5
TGTGCCAGCAGCTTAGTCTATCAGCCCCAGCATTTT
CASSLVYQPQHF
>TRBV20-1|-|few|TRBJ2-7
TGCAGTGCTAGATTCCCGAGAAGTTACGAGCAGTACTTC
CSARFPRSYEQYF
>TRBV13|-|many|TRBJ2-7
TGTGCCAGCAGCTTACAGTCAGACTACGAGCAGTACTTC
CASSLQSDYEQYF
>TRBV2|-|many|TRBJ1-5
TGTGCCAGCACCCGGACCGGTGATAGCAATCAGCCCCAGCATTTT
CASTRTGDSNQPQHF
>TRBV18|TRBD1|few|TRBJ1-4
TGTGCCAGCTCGGACGTACAGGGGACCCATGAAAAACTGTTTTTT
CASSDVQGTHEKLFF
>TRBV6-1|-|many|TRBJ1-2
TGTGCCAGCAGTGAGGCGACTGGCTACACCTTC
CASSEATGYTF
>TRBV19|-|few|TRBJ1-1
TGTGCCAGTAGTATAGTAGATACTTCGAACACTGAAGCTTTCTTT
CASSIVDTSNTEAFF
>TRBV20-1|-|few|TRBJ2-5
TGCAGTGCCCCCGAGGGAGAGACCCAGTACTTC
CSAPEGETQYF